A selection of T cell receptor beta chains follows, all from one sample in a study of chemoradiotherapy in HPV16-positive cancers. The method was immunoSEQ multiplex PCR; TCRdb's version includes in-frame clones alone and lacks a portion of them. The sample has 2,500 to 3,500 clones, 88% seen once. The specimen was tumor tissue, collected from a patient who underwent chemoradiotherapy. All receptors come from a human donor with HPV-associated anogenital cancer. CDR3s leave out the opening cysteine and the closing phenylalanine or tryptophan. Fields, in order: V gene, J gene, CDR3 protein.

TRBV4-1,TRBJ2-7,ASSQLGVDGSYEQY
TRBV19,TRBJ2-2,ASSIRPGQGYTGELF
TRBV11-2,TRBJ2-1,ASSNGGLAFDNEQF
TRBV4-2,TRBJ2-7,ASSQWGYEQY
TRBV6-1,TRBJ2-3,ASSDVAVTSTDTQY
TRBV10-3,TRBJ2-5,AISSRQGKETQY
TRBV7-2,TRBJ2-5,ASSPDRAQETQY
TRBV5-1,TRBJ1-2,ASSLQFTQGDGYT
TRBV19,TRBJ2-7,ASSTTDARTYEQY
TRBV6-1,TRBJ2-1,ASSEWPPHNEQF
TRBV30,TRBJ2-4,AWSTGQGLAKNIQY
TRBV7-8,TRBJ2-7,ASSLDRPPYEQY
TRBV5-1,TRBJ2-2,ASSLAGATGELF
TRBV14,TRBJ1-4,ASSPWRGQGNEKLF
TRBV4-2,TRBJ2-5,ASSQEFQGGPGQETQY
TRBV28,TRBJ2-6,ASSSRDGGDGANVLT
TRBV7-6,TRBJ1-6,ASSLRDSYLTPLH
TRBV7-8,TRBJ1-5,ASSLGTIDQPQH
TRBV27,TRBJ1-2,ASSLNRGERGYT
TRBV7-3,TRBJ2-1,ASSFQQGRDKF
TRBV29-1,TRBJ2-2,SPRTSGEPKHRGAV
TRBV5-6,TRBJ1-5,ASSPRAEQPQH
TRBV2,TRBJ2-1,ASSAAYNEQF
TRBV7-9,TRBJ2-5,ASSSSDRAETQY